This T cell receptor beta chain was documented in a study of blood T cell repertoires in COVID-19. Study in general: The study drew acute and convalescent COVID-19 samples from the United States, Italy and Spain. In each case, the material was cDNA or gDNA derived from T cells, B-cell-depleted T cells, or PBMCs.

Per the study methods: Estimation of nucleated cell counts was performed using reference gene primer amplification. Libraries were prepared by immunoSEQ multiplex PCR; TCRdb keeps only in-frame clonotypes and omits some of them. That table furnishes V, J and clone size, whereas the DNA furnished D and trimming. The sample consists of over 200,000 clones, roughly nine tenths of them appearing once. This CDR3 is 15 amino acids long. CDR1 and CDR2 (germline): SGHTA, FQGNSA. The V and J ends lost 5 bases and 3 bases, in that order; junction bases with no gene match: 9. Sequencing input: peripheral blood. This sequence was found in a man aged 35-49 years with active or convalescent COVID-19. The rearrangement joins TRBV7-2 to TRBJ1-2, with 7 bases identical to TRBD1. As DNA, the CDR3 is TGTGCCAGCAGCCCGGAGACAGGGTGGGACTATGGCTACACCTTC. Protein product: CASSPETGWDYGYTF. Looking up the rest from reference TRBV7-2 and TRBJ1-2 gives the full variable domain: GAGVSQSPSNKVTEKGKDVELRCDPISGHTALYWYRQSLGQGLEFLIYFQGNSAPDKSGLPSDRFSAERTGGSVSTLTIQRTQQEDSAVYLCASSPETGWDYGYTFGSGTRLTVV.